What follows is one T cell receptor (beta chain) and its context. Its antigen remains unknown. TCRdb keeps only in-frame clones here, not all; method: immunoSEQ multiplex PCR. The repertoire consists of about 360,000 clones, with just over 85% occurring once and the leading ten covering 0.83%. This entry comes from a study of cytomegalovirus exposure and HLA in healthy donors. General observations from the study: Listed as cytomegalovirus-associated were 150 to 200 TCR beta chains. Reported performance of the classifier showed diagnosis of cytomegalovirus status with high specificity and sensitivity.

V was trimmed by 6 bases and J by 8 bases, leaving 16 bases between them. Germline lookup yields CDR1 MDHEN and CDR2 SYDVKM. This CDR3 is built from 14 residues. V usage is TRBV28 and J usage is TRBJ1-4; TRBD1 is a possible D gene (6 bases). This receptor was obtained from a woman aged 18-35 years in good health and CMV-seronegative. Material: PBMCs. CDR3 in DNA: TGTGCCAGCAGCTCGGGCAGGGGACGGGAAAAACTGTTTTTT. It specifies CASSSGRGREKLFF. The whole variable domain, remainder taken from reference TRBV28 and TRBJ1-4, is DVKVTQSSRYLVKRTGEKVFLECVQDMDHENMFWYRQDPGLGLRLIYFSYDVKMKEKGDIPEGYSVSREKKERFSLILESASTNQTSMYLCASSSGRGREKLFFGSGTQLSVL.